This T cell receptor beta chain was sequenced during a study of cytomegalovirus exposure and HLA in healthy donors. Worth noting for this clone: Its antigen is not identified.

Primers included in the PCR were 60 Vbeta and 13 Jbeta primers. Sequenced by immunoSEQ multiplex PCR; TCRdb stores in-frame clones only, minus some. The sample records some 140,000 clones, around 72% being singletons. Study-wide results and caveats: Most TCR beta V segments were productive about 90% or about 30% of the time in an earlier analysis.

The V end lost 8 bases, the J end lost 7 bases, and 14 bases lay between the germline ends. The germline gives CDR1 MDHEN, CDR2 SYDVKM. This CDR3 has 13 residues. V gene TRBV28 combines with J gene TRBJ1-4, with D uncertain. This TCR came from a man aged 50 to 60 in good health and CMV-seropositive. The source material was PBMCs. The CDR3 bases are TGTGCCAGCGCGGGTCCCGCCAGTGAAAAACTGTTTTTT. Its protein is CASAGPASEKLFF.